The present entry profiles one T cell receptor beta chain with its context. The data belong to a study of T cells in Graves' hyperthyroidism and ophthalmopathy. Overall study context: Peripheral blood specimens were obtained at initial diagnosis, prior to any treatment.

The investigators amplified TCR beta CDR3 regions from RNA transcripts. First-round RT-PCR of the TCR CDR3 relied on the HTBI primer set. TCRdb reanalysed the multiplex PCR reads using MiXCR and keeps one entry per CDR3 protein. The sample includes some 460,000 distinct CDR3 sequences, around 16% seen only once; the top ten take 12% to 15%. CDR1 MNHEY and CDR2 SVGAGI come from the germline V gene. The CDR3 runs 15 residues. Trimming removed 2 bases from V and 4 bases from J, with 14 bases in between. Input material: blood. The V and J genes are TRBV6-5 and TRBJ1-2; D is possibly TRBD1 (5 bases). The sequence derives from a young woman with Graves' hyperthyroidism. The CDR3 region has the DNA TGTGCCAGCAGTTACCGGAGAGGGGAGAGCTATGGCTACACCTTC. Protein: CASSYRRGESYGYTF.